This TCR beta chain was documented in a study of blood T cells in healthy people across ages. Notes on the study in general: The study found TCR beta diversity correlated strongly with naive T cell percentage.

Donors gave 8.5 to 10 milliliters of peripheral blood apiece. At least 6 micrograms of total RNA were extracted per sample. The CDR3 totals 14 residues. Germline V lookup: CDR1 SGHRS, CDR2 YFSETQ. Trimming stripped 0 bases from V and 6 bases from J, with 9 bases between. This clonotype was seen once. Its antigen is not identified. Likely a read error: the CDR3 ends without its conserved phenylalanine or tryptophan. Primed by a sample-barcoded 5' primer and a J-beta primer mix, a second PCR proceeded for about 6 to 11 cycles. TCRdb analysed the 5' RACE reads with MiXCR anew, one entry per CDR3 protein. This table holds around 1,000,000 distinct CDR3 sequences, around 25% found once. Separately, the same data were catalogued under a study of T cells of mothers and their children.

The source material was blood. This clonotype was obtained from a girl aged 2-10 years in good health. This chain links TRBV5-1 with TRBJ1-4, with a tentative D call TRBD1 (6 bases). The CDR3 loop is CASSLEAGDEKLFS. In DNA form, the CDR3 reads TGCGCCAGCAGCTTGGAGGCAGGGGATGAAAAACTGTTTTCT.